The sequence of this T cell receptor beta chain was determined in a study of monozygotic twins with inflammatory bowel disease. Germline V gives CDR1 LNHNV, CDR2 YYDKDF (reference sequence). This CDR3 has 16 residues. For each CDR3 protein, TCRdb gives one entry from its re-call of the 5' RACE reads, without DNA. The sample's table shows a few hundred thousand distinct CDR3 sequences. The chain is built from TRBV15 and TRBJ1-5. Specimen: blood. The receptor was derived from a human donor with ulcerative colitis or Crohn's disease, or a healthy co-twin of an affected twin (not recorded which). CDR3: CATSRGNVKLGQPQHF.